This TCR beta chain was captured in a study of shared clonotypes between healthy human individuals. CDR3 length: 17 amino acids. V lost 5 bases to trimming and J lost 0 bases, with 19 bases between them. CDR1 is SGHAT, CDR2 FQNNGV, per germline. Using immunoSEQ multiplex PCR, the repertoire was profiled, and TCRdb retains in-frame clones only, with some absent. The sample has nearly 1,000,000 clones; roughly 72% are singletons. The sequenced material came from memory CD4+ T cells sorted from blood. Subset reported: CD45RA-negative fraction. The chain employs TRBV11-2 and TRBJ1-1, with D perhaps matching TRBD1 (5 bases). This sequence was found in a young man in good health. As DNA, the CDR3 is TGTGCCAGCAGCCTCCGGGACGGATTATTAATGAACACTGAAGCTTTCTTT. Translating it yields CASSLRDGLLMNTEAFF.